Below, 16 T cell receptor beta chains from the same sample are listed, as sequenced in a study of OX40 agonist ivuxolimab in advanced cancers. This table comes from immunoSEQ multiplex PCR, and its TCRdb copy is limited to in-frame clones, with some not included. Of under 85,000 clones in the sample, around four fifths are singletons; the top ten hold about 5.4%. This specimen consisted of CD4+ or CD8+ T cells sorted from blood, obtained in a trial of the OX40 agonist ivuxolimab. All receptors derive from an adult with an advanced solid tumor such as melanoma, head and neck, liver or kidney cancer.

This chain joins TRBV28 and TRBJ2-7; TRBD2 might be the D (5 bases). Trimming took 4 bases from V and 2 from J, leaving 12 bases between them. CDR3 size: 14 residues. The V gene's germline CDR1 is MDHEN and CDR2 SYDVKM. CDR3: CASSSPGSTYEQYF. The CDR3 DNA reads TGTGCCAGCAGTTCCCCGGGGTCGACCTACGAGCAGTACTTC.

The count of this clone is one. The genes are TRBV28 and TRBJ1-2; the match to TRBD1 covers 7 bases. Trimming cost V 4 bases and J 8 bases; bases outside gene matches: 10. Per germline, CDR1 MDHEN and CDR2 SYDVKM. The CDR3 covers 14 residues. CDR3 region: CASSSMDRPWGYTF. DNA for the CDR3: TGTGCCAGCAGTTCCATGGACAGGCCTTGGGGCTACACCTTC.

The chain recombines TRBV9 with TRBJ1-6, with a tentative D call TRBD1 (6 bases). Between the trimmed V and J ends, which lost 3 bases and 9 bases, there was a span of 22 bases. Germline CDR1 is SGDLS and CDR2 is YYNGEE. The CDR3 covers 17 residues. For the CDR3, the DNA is TGTGCCAGCAGCGGTCCGCGACAACAGGGCCCCCGTTCACCCCTCCACTTT. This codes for CASSGPRQQGPRSPLHF.

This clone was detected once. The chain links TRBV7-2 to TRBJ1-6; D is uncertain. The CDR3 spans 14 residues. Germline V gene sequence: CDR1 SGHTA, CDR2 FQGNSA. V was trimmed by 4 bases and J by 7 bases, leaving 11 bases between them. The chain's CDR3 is CASSSRGRNSPLHF. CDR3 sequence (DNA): TGTGCCAGCAGCTCACGAGGGCGAAATTCACCCCTCCACTTT.

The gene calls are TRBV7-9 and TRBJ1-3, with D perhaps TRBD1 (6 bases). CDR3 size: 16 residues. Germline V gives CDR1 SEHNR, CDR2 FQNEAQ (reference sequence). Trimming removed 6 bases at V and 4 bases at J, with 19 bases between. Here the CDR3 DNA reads TGTGCCAGCAGACATCAGTATGGGGGGCAAGGAAACACCATATATTTT. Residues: CASRHQYGGQGNTIYF.

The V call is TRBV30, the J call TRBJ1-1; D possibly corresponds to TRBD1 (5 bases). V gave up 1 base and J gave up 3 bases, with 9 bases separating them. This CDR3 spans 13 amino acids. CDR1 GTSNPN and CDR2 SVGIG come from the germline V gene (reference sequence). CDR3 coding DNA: TGTGCCTGGAGTGGACAGAGCTACACTGAAGCTTTCTTT. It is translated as CAWSGQSYTEAFF.

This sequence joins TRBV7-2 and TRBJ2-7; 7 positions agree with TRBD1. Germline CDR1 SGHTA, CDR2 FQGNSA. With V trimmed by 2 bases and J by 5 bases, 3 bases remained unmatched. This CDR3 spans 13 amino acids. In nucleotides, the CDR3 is TGTGCCAGCAGCTTATCCGGGACAGACGAGCAGTACTTC. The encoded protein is CASSLSGTDEQYF.

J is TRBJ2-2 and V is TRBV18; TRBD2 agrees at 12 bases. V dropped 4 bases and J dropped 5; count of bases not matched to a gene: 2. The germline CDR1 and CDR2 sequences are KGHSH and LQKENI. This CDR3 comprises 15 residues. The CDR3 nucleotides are TGTGCCAGCTCACTTGGGACTAGCGGGACCGGGGAGCTGTTTTTT. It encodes CASSLGTSGTGELFF.

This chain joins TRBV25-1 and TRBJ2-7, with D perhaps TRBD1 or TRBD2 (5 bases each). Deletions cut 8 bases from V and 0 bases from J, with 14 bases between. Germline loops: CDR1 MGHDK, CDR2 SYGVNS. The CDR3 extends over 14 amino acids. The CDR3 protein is CASRLGPSSYEQYF. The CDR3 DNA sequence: TGTGCCAGCCGACTGGGACCTAGCTCCTACGAGCAGTACTTC.

CDR3 amino acids: CASSPQPGGHLGGNTIYF. The CDR3 nucleotides are TGTGCCAGCAGCCCGCAACCCGGGGGCCACCTTGGTGGAAACACCATATATTTT. The gene calls are TRBV7-6 and TRBJ1-3, with D perhaps TRBD1 (6 bases). The CDR3 consists of 18 residues. V lost 5 bases to trimming and J lost 3 bases, with 23 bases between them. Germline V lookup: CDR1 SGHVS, CDR2 FNYEAQ.

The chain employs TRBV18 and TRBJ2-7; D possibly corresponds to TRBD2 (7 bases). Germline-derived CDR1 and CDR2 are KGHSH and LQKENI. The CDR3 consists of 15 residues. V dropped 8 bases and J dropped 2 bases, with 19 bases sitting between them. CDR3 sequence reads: CASRNLAEGAYEQYF. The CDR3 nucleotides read TGTGCCAGCCGAAATCTAGCGGAGGGGGCCTACGAGCAGTACTTC.

DNA for the CDR3: TGTGCCAGCTCACCACCGGAGGGAGGAGGCTACGAGCAGTACTTC. The encoded protein is CASSPPEGGGYEQYF. V gene TRBV18 combines with J gene TRBJ2-5; TRBD2 might be the D (6 bases). The J call may be faulty, since TRBJ2-7 better matches the DNA end. The CDR3 consists of 15 residues. From germline, CDR1 is KGHSH and CDR2 LQKENI.

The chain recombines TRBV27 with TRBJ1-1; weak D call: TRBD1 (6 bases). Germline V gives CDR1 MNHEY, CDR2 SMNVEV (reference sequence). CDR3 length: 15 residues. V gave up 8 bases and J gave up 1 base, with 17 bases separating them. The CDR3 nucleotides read TGTGCCAGCTCCAAGGACAGACTGCCGAACACTGAAGCTTTCTTT. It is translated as CASSKDRLPNTEAFF.

CDR3 coding DNA: TGTGCCAGCAGTCCGGGGTTCCAGGGTGAAAAACTGTTTTTT. Translating gives CASSPGFQGEKLFF. The gene calls are TRBV6-6 and TRBJ1-4, with D perhaps matching TRBD1 (5 bases). Germline loops: CDR1 MNHNY, CDR2 SVGAGI (reference sequence). This CDR3 has 14 amino acids. Trimming left V 5 bases short and J 7 bases short, with 14 bases between.

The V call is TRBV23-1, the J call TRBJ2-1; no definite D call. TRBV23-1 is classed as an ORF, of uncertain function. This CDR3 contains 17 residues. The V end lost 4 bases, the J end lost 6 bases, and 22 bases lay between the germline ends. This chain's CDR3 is CASSRLVPGSRVNEQFF. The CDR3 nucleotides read TGCGCCAGCAGTCGCCTCGTACCAGGATCCCGTGTCAATGAGCAGTTCTTC.

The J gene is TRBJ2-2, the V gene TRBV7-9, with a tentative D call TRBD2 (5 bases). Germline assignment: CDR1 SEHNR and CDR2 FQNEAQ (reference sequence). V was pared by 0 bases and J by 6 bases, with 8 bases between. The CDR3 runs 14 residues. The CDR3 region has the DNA TGTGCCAGCAGCTTAGCCGGGATGGCCGGGGAGCTGTTTTTT. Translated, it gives CASSLAGMAGELFF.